The next 8 T cell receptor beta chains were all read from a single sample in a study of blood T cell repertoires in COVID-19. The assay was immunoSEQ multiplex PCR, and TCRdb's table has in-frame clones only and misses some. The sample yields around 260,000 clones, around 86% seen once. Sequencing used peripheral blood. The receptors shown here come from a woman aged 25 to 39 with active or convalescent COVID-19.

This chain joins TRBV6-5 and TRBJ2-7; 9 positions match TRBD2. The J segment lost 0 bases and the V segment lost 5 bases, leaving 2 bases of the junction unmatched. The germline V gene encodes CDR1 MNHEY and CDR2 SVGAGI. The CDR3 extends over 14 amino acids. The DNA of the CDR3 is TGTGCCAGCAGTCGAGCGGGGGGCTCCTACGAGCAGTACTTC. Residues: CASSRAGGSYEQYF.

The rearrangement joins TRBV7-8 to TRBJ1-2; 8 nucleotides match TRBD1. Germline CDR1 is SGHVS and CDR2 is FQNEAQ. The ends lost 3 bases at V and 8 bases at J; junction bases unmatched: 8. The CDR3 loop spans 14 amino acids. The CDR3 loop reads CASSFQGAPGGYTF. The CDR3 coding sequence is TGTGCCAGCAGCTTTCAGGGGGCGCCTGGGGGCTACACCTTC. The full variable domain, with the rest looked up from reference TRBV7-8 and TRBJ1-2, is GAGVSQSPRYKVAKRGQDVALRCDPISGHVSLFWYQQALGQGPEFLTYFQNEAQLDKSGLPSDRFFAERPEGSVSTLKIQRTQQEDSAVYLCASSFQGAPGGYTFGSGTRLTVV.

The chain's CDR3 is CASSQITGGWMNTEAFF. DNA of the CDR3: TGCGCCAGCAGCCAGATCACAGGGGGCTGGATGAACACTGAAGCTTTCTTT. This chain links TRBV4-1 with TRBJ1-1, with 9 nucleotides matching TRBD1. V gave up 3 bases and J gave up 0 bases; unmatched junction bases: 8. Per germline, CDR1 MGHRA and CDR2 YSYEKL. The CDR3 sequence is 17 residues long.

The chain joins TRBV7-8 to TRBJ2-3, with TRBD2 matching 11 bases. The V gene end was trimmed by 5 bases and the J gene end by 3 bases; junction bases not matched to a gene: 4. In germline, CDR1 is SGHVS, CDR2 FQNEAQ. The CDR3 is 15 amino acids. The CDR3 sequence is CASSIGTSGTDTQYF. The CDR3 DNA is TGTGCCAGCAGCATTGGGACTAGCGGAACAGATACGCAGTATTTT.

The gene calls are TRBV14 and TRBJ1-1; D not certain. The length of the CDR3 is 15 residues. The germline V and J ends were trimmed by 3 bases and 3 bases, with 14 bases remaining between them. The germline gives CDR1 SGHDN, CDR2 FVKESK. The CDR3 region is CASSQLSPGYTEAFF. DNA of the CDR3: TGTGCCAGCAGCCAGTTATCCCCGGGGTACACTGAAGCTTTCTTT. Variable domain in full (rest from reference TRBV14 and TRBJ1-1): EAGVTQFPSHSVIEKGQTVTLRCDPISGHDNLYWYRRVMGKEIKFLLHFVKESKQDESGMPNNRFLAERTGGTYSTLKVQPAELEDSGVYFCASSQLSPGYTEAFFGQGTRLTVV.

V and J are TRBV28 and TRBJ2-1; D is uncertain. V lost 5 bases to trimming and J lost 4 bases, with 6 bases between them. The CDR3 runs 12 residues. From germline, CDR1 is MDHEN and CDR2 SYDVKM. For the CDR3, the DNA is TGTGCCAGCAGTCTTTCTTACAATGAGCAGTTCTTC. Residues: CASSLSYNEQFF.

This clone occurred once. The J gene is TRBJ1-4, the V gene TRBV15; D gene uncertain. Trimming shortened V by 0 bases and J by 8 bases, and 10 bases separated the two germline ends. Germline V CDR1 and CDR2: LNHNV, YYDKDF (reference sequence). The CDR3 sequence is 14 residues long. CDR3 sequence: CATSRDREVEKLFF. DNA for the CDR3: TGTGCCACCAGCAGAGATCGGGAGGTCGAAAAACTGTTTTTT.

J is TRBJ2-1 and V is TRBV9; TRBD2 matches at 9 bases. The junction had 3 bases not matched to a gene; V was cut back by 0 bases and J by 5 bases. The CDR3 covers 15 residues. In germline, CDR1 is SGDLS, CDR2 YYNGEE. The CDR3 nucleotides read TGTGCCAGCAGCGTAGGCGGGGGGGCCCACAATGAGCAGTTCTTC. It yields the protein CASSVGGGAHNEQFF.